The clone carrying this TCR beta chain was counted a single time. The data belong to a study of shared clonotypes between healthy human individuals. The overall study: CD4 naive and memory got three plates each, CD8 naive two, CD8 memory one.

Everyone who donated was a Caucasian adult who lived in Nashville, Tennessee. With 0 bases clipped from V and 7 bases from J, the junction kept 5 bases outside the gene matches. CDR1 and CDR2 from the germline V gene are SGHRS and YFSETQ. This CDR3 has 14 amino acids. Clones were read by immunoSEQ multiplex PCR, and TCRdb kept only the in-frame ones, dropping some. The table includes around 990,000 clones, about 80% detected once. This TCR came from a man between 18 and 29 years old in good health. Some clones in this sample may be carry-over from other donors' samples. Sequences were obtained from memory CD4+ T cells from PBMCs. The subset: CD45RA-negative fraction. The chain uses TRBV5-1 and TRBJ2-7; 9 bases are a match to TRBD2. Here the CDR3 reads CASSLGLLAGEQYF. CDR3 DNA sequence: TGCGCCAGCAGCTTGGGTTTGCTAGCGGGGGAGCAGTACTTC.